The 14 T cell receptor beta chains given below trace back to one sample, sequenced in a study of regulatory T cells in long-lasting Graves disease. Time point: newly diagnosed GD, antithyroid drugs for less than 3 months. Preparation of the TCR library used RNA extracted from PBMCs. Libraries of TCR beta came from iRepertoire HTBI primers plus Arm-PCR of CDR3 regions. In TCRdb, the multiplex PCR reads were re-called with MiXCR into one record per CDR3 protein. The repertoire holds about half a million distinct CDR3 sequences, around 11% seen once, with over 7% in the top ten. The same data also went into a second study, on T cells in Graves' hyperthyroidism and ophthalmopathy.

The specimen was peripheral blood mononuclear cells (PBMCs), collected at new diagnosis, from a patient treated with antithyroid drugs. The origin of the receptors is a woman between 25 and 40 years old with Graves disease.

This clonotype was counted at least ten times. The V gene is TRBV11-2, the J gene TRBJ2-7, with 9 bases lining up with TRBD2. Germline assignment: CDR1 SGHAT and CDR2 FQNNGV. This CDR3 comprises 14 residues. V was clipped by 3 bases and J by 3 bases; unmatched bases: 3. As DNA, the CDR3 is TGTGCCAGCAGCTTTAGCGGGAGTGTCTACGAGCAGTACTTC. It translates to CASSFSGSVYEQYF.

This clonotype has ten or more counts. The CDR3 reads CASSLSWLAGAGETQYF. In DNA form, the CDR3 reads TGTGCCAGCAGCTTATCGTGGCTAGCGGGAGCTGGTGAGACCCAGTACTTC. The J gene is TRBJ2-5, the V gene TRBV11-2, with 10 bases that match TRBD2. The CDR3 is made up of 17 amino acids. Germline V gives CDR1 SGHAT, CDR2 FQNNGV. J lost 5 bases, V lost 2 bases, and 11 bases had no gene match.

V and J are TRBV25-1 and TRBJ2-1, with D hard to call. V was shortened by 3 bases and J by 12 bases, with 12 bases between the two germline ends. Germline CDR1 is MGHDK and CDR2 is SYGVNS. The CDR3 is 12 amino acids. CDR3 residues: CASSDGGVWQFF. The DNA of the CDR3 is TGTGCCAGCAGTGATGGTGGGGTGTGGCAGTTCTTC.

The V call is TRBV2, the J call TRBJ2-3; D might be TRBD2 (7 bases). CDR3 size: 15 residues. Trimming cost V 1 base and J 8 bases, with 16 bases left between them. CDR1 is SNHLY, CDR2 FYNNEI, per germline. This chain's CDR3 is CASSEVRGASGTQYF. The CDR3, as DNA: TGTGCCAGCAGTGAAGTACGGGGGGCGTCAGGTACGCAGTATTTT.

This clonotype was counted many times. The CDR3 DNA sequence: TGTGCCAGCAGTGAAGTGGTGACGCGGACTGGCGAGCAGTACTTC. It yields the protein CASSEVVTRTGEQYF. This chain links TRBV2 with TRBJ2-7; maybe TRBD2 (5 bases). The V end was cut by 1 base, the J end by 6 bases, with 16 bases between. The germline gives CDR1 SNHLY, CDR2 FYNNEI. There are 15 residues in the CDR3.

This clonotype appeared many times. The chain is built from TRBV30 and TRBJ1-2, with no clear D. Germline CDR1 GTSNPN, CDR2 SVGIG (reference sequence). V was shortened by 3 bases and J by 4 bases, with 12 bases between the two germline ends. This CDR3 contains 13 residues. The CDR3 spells CAWSPSTVYGYTF. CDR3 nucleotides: TGTGCCTGGAGCCCGTCGACGGTCTATGGCTACACCTTC.

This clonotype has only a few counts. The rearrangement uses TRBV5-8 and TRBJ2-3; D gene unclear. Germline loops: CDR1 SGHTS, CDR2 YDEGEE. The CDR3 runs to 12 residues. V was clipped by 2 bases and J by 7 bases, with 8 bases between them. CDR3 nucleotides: TGTGCCAGCAGCTTCCTGGGGAATACGCAGTATTTT. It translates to CASSFLGNTQYF.

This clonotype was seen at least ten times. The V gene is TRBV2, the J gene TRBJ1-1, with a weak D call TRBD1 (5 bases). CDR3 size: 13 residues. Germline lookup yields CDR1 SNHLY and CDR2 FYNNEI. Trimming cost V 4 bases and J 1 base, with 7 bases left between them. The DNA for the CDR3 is TGTGCCAGCAGTGGGGGCGAGAACACTGAAGCTTTCTTT. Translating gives CASSGGENTEAFF.

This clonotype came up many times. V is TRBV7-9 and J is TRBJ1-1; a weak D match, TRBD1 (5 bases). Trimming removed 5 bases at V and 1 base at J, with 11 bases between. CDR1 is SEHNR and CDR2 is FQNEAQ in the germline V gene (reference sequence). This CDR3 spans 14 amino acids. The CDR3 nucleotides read TGTGCCAGCAGCGCAAGACAGAGGAACACTGAAGCTTTCTTT. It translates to CASSARQRNTEAFF. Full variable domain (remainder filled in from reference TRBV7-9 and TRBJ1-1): DTGVSQNPRHKITKRGQNVTFRCDPISEHNRLYWYRQTLGQGPEFLTYFQNEAQLEKSRLLSDRFSAERPKGSFSTLEIQRTEQGDSAMYLCASSARQRNTEAFFGQGTRLTVV.

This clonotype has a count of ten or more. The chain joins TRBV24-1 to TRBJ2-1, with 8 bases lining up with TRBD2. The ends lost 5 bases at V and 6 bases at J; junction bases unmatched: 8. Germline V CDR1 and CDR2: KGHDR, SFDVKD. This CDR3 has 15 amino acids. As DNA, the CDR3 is TGTGCCACCAGTGGAGCGGGAGCCCTAGGCAATGAGCAGTTCTTC. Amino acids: CATSGAGALGNEQFF.

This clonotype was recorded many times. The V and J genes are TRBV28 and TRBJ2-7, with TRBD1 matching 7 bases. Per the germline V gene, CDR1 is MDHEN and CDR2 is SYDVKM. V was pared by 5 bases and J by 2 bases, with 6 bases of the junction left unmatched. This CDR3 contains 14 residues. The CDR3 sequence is CASSLQGRPYEQYF. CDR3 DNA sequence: TGTGCCAGCAGTCTACAGGGGCGGCCCTACGAGCAGTACTTC.

The CDR3 is CASSYSVRLNTEAFF. The CDR3 region has the DNA TGTGCCAGCAGTTACTCTGTCCGATTGAACACTGAAGCTTTCTTT. The rearrangement joins TRBV6-2 or TRBV6-3 to TRBJ1-1; D is uncertain. V lost 0 bases, J lost 0 bases, and 8 bases lay in between. Germline CDR1 reads MNHEY; CDR2 reads SVGEGT. The CDR3 sequence is 15 residues long.

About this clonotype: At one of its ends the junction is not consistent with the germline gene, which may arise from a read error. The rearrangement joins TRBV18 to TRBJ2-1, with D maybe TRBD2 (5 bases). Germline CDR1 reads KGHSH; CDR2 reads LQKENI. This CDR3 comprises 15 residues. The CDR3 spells CASSPTWSGYNQQFF. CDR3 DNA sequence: TGTGCCAGCTCACCAACGTGGTCGGGATACAATCAGCAGTTCTTC.

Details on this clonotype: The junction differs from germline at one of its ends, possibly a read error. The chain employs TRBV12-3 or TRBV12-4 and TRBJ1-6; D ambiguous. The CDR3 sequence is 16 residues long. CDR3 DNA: TGTGCCAGCAGTCCCCTCGGGGTAGTGGGAGGTTCACCCCTCCGCTTT. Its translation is CASSPLGVVGGSPLRF.